These 18 T cell receptor beta chains originate from one sample sequenced in a study of blood T cell repertoires in COVID-19. TCRdb keeps only in-frame clones here, not all; method: immunoSEQ multiplex PCR. The profile shows hundreds of thousands of clones, 75% to 95% of them singletons. Material: PBMCs or T cells enriched from blood (not recorded which). Receptor source: a woman in her late teens or twenties who had recovered from COVID-19.

The J gene is TRBJ2-7, the V gene TRBV7-9, with 7 bases lining up with TRBD1. The CDR3 is 14 residues long. After removal of 5 bases from V and 9 bases from J, the junction contained 13 bases not matched to a gene. Germline lookup yields CDR1 SEHNR and CDR2 FQNEAQ (reference sequence). CDR3 region: CASSPFVRGLGQYF. The CDR3 DNA is TGTGCCAGCAGCCCGTTTGTCAGGGGGTTGGGGCAGTACTTC.

J is TRBJ2-1 and V is TRBV6-5; the D gene is possibly TRBD2 (6 bases). With 8 bases removed from V and 6 bases from J, the gap between germline ends came to 17 bases. The CDR3 runs to 14 residues. Germline V gene sequence: CDR1 MNHEY, CDR2 SVGAGI. CDR3 amino acids: CASRTGGPSNEQFF. DNA for the CDR3: TGTGCCAGCCGGACCGGGGGACCCTCCAATGAGCAGTTCTTC.

This clone was counted between two and nine times. The V call is TRBV7-3, the J call TRBJ2-2; D is uncertain. CDR3 length: 13 amino acids. Trimming removed 4 bases at V and 5 bases at J, with 8 bases between. The V gene's germline CDR1 is SGHTA and CDR2 FQGTGA. The CDR3 is CASSSPVTGELFF. CDR3 in DNA: TGTGCCAGCAGCTCCCCTGTAACCGGGGAGCTGTTTTTT.

This rearrangement joins TRBV7-2 to TRBJ2-1, with 10 bases aligning to TRBD2. V gave up 3 bases and J gave up 2 bases; unmatched junction bases: 1. The CDR3 is 15 residues long. The V gene's germline CDR1 is SGHTA and CDR2 FQGNSA. CDR3 region: CASSFGTSAYNEQFF. The CDR3 DNA follows: TGTGCCAGCAGCTTCGGGACTAGCGCCTACAATGAGCAGTTCTTC.

This sequence joins TRBV18 and TRBJ1-2; D is unresolved. The CDR3 is made up of 14 amino acids. Trimming stripped 3 bases from V and 5 bases from J, with 13 bases between. Looked up from germline, CDR1 is KGHSH and CDR2 is LQKENI. CDR3 nucleotides: TGTGCCAGCTCACCGAACTCAGGATCTTATGGCTACACCTTC. It translates to CASSPNSGSYGYTF.

The V call is TRBV28, the J call TRBJ2-3; 11 bases are shared with TRBD2. This CDR3 has 20 amino acids. V trimming: 4 bases; J trimming: 5 bases; junction bases outside the gene matches: 20. The germline V gene encodes CDR1 MDHEN and CDR2 SYDVKM. This chain's CDR3 is CASSSVSKPLAGGDIDTQYF. CDR3 DNA sequence: TGTGCCAGCAGTTCCGTCTCCAAACCCCTAGCGGGAGGTGATATAGATACGCAGTATTTT.

The chain links TRBV6-5 to TRBJ1-6, with no clear D. Germline CDR1 reads MNHEY; CDR2 reads SVGAGI. V was trimmed by 0 bases and J by 7 bases, leaving 13 bases between them. The CDR3 contains 16 residues. CDR3 region: CASSYSGRVENSPLHF. The DNA for the CDR3 is TGTGCCAGCAGTTACTCAGGGAGGGTGGAAAATTCACCCCTCCACTTT.

The chain uses TRBV4-1 and TRBJ2-5; 10 bases map to TRBD2. The CDR3 loop spans 17 amino acids. With V trimmed by 0 bases and J by 4 bases, 8 bases remained unmatched. Germline V CDR1 and CDR2: MGHRA, YSYEKL. CDR3 protein: CASSQDKTSGRPETQYF. The CDR3 DNA reads as TGCGCCAGCAGCCAAGATAAGACTAGCGGGCGTCCAGAGACCCAGTACTTC.

The V gene is TRBV2, the J gene TRBJ1-2; 8 bases align to TRBD1. The CDR3 consists of 13 residues. The V gene's germline CDR1 is SNHLY and CDR2 FYNNEI. Trimming at V came to 9 bases and at J to 4 bases, leaving 7 bases not matched to a gene. The CDR3 DNA is TGTGCCAGGAAGGACAGGGTGACCTATGGCTACACCTTC. Protein product: CARKDRVTYGYTF.

V and J are TRBV4-2 and TRBJ2-7; 10 bases agree with TRBD1. CDR1 is LGHNA and CDR2 is YNFKEQ in the germline V gene. The CDR3 covers 15 residues. Trimming removed 0 bases from V and 3 bases from J; junction bases left unmatched: 2. This CDR3 is CASSQDGTGDYEQYF. Here the CDR3 DNA reads TGTGCCAGCAGCCAAGATGGGACAGGGGACTACGAGCAGTACTTC.

The chain employs TRBV3-1 (or the pseudogene TRBV3-2) and TRBJ2-7, with D uncertain. Trimming removed 4 bases at V and 9 bases at J, with 19 bases between. The CDR3 runs to 14 residues. CDR1 LGHDT and CDR2 YNNKEL come from the germline V gene (reference sequence). This chain's CDR3 is CASSRTTSTLGQYF. Here the CDR3 DNA reads TGTGCCAGCAGCCGAACGACATCCACGTTAGGGCAGTACTTC.

The chain has TRBV10-3 and TRBJ2-6; perhaps TRBD1 as D (6 bases). Per the germline V gene, CDR1 is ENHRY and CDR2 is SYGVKD. V lost 4 bases to trimming and J lost 1 base, with 8 bases between them. The CDR3 runs 15 residues. The CDR3 coding sequence is TGTGCCATCAGTGTAACAGGGTCTGGGGCCAACGTCCTGACTTTC. This translates into CAISVTGSGANVLTF.

This rearrangement joins TRBV6-6 to TRBJ1-3; 7 nucleotides match TRBD1. CDR1 and CDR2 (germline): MNHNY, SVGAGI (reference sequence). The V and J ends lost 6 bases and 7 bases, in that order; junction bases with no gene match: 9. The CDR3 runs to 14 residues. The CDR3 DNA sequence: TGTGCCAGCAGAAACTCCGGGACAGTTAACACCATATATTTT. This translates into CASRNSGTVNTIYF.

The chain links TRBV10-2 to TRBJ1-1, with 7 bases fitting TRBD1. The trim removed 7 bases at V and 0 bases at J, leaving 2 bases unmatched. The CDR3 is 13 residues long. Germline CDR1 and CDR2: WSHSY and SAAADI. CDR3 bases: TGCGCCAGCACCACAGGGGTGAACACTGAAGCTTTCTTT. It codes for CASTTGVNTEAFF.

V is TRBV28 and J is TRBJ1-5; D uncertain. The CDR3 sequence is 13 residues long. Trimming shortened V by 7 bases and J by 4 bases, and 11 bases separated the two germline ends. Germline values: CDR1 MDHEN, CDR2 SYDVKM. DNA for the CDR3: TGTGCCAGCAATACCCGCAGAAATCAGCCCCAGCATTTT. Translation gives CASNTRRNQPQHF.

This clone came up once. The V and J genes are TRBV5-8 and TRBJ1-1, with TRBD1 matching over 10 bases. Looked up from germline, CDR1 is SGHTS and CDR2 is YDEGEE. This CDR3 spans 13 amino acids. After removal of 4 bases from V and 8 bases from J, the junction contained 5 bases not matched to a gene. The CDR3 loop is CASSEPGQGEAFF. CDR3 coding DNA: TGTGCCAGCAGCGAACCGGGACAGGGGGAAGCTTTCTTT.

The rearrangement links TRBV29-1 to TRBJ2-1; unclear D gene. The CDR3 spans 11 residues. The V gene lost 3 bases and the J gene lost 7 bases, with 7 bases spanning the gap. Germline V gene data show CDR1 as SQVTM and CDR2 as ANQGSEA. In DNA form, the CDR3 reads TGCAGCGTTGATTACGGGAATGAGCAGTTCTTC. This encodes CSVDYGNEQFF.

The genes are TRBV4-3 and TRBJ1-4; D unclear. The CDR3 contains 13 residues. V was pared by 6 bases and J by 8 bases, with 13 bases between. The germline gives CDR1 LGHNA, CDR2 YSLEER. As DNA, the CDR3 is TGCGCCAGCAGGCGGGCAGGAGGAGAAAAACTGTTTTTT. As protein: CASRRAGGEKLFF.